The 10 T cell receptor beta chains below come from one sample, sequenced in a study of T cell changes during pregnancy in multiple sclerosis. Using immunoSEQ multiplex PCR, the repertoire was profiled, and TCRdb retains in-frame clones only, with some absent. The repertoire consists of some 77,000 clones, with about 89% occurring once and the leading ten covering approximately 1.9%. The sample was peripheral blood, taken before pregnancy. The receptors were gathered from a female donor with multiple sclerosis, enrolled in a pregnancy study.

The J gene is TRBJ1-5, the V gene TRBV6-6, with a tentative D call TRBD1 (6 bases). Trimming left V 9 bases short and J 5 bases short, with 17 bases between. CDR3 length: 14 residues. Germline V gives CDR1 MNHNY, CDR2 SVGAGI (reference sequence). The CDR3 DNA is TGTGCCAGTACAGCGGACAGACCTTATCAGCCCCAGCATTTT. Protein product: CASTADRPYQPQHF.

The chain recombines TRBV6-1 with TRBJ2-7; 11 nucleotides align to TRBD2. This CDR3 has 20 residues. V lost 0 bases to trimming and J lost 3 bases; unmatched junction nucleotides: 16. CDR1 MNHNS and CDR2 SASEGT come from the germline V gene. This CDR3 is CASSEASIGASGGLRYEQYF. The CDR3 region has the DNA TGTGCCAGCAGTGAAGCGTCTATAGGTGCTAGCGGGGGGCTCCGCTACGAGCAGTACTTC.

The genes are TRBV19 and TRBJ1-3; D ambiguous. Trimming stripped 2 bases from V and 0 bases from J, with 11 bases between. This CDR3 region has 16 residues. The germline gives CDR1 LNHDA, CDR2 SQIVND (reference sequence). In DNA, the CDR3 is TGTGCCAGTAGTATAATGGCGGGAGCCTCTGGAAACACCATATATTTT. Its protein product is CASSIMAGASGNTIYF.

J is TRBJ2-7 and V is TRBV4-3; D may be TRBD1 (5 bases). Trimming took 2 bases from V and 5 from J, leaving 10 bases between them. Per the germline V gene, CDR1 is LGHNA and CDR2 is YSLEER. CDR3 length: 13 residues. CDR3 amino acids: CASSQYRGDEQYF. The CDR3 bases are TGCGCCAGCAGCCAATATAGGGGCGACGAGCAGTACTTC.

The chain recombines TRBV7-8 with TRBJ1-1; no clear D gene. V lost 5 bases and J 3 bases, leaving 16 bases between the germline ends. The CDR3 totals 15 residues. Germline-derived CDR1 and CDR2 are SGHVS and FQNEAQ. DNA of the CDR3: TGTGCCAGCAGCCCGGGAAGCCGGGCTTACACTGAAGCTTTCTTT. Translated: CASSPGSRAYTEAFF.

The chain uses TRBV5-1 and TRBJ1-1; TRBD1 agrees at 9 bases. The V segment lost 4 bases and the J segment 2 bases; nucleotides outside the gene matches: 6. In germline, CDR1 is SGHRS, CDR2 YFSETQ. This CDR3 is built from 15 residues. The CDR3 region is CASSTGQGSNTEAFF. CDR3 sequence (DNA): TGCGCCAGCAGCACCGGACAGGGGAGTAACACTGAAGCTTTCTTT.

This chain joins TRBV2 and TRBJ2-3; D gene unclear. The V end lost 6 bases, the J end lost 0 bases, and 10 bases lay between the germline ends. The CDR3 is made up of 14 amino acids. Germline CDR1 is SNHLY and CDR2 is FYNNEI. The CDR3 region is CASRWATSTDTQYF. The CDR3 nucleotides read TGTGCCAGCAGGTGGGCAACTAGCACAGATACGCAGTATTTT.

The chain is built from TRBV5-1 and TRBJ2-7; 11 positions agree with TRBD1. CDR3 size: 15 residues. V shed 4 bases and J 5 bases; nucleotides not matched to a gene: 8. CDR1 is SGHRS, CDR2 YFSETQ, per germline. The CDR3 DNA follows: TGCGCCAGCAGCACAACCGGGACAGGGGGTGACGAGCAGTACTTC. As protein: CASSTTGTGGDEQYF.

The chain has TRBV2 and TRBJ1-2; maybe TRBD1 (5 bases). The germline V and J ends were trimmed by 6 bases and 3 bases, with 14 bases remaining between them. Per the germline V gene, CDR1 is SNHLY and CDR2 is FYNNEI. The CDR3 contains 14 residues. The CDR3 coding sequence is TGTGCCAGCAGCGGACACCGACAGTACTATGGCTACACCTTC. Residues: CASSGHRQYYGYTF.

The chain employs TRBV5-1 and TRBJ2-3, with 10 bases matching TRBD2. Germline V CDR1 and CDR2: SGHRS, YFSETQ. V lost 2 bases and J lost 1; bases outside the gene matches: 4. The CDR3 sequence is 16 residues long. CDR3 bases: TGCGCCAGCAGCTTCGTCGGACTAGCGGGCACAGATACGCAGTATTTT. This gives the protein CASSFVGLAGTDTQYF.